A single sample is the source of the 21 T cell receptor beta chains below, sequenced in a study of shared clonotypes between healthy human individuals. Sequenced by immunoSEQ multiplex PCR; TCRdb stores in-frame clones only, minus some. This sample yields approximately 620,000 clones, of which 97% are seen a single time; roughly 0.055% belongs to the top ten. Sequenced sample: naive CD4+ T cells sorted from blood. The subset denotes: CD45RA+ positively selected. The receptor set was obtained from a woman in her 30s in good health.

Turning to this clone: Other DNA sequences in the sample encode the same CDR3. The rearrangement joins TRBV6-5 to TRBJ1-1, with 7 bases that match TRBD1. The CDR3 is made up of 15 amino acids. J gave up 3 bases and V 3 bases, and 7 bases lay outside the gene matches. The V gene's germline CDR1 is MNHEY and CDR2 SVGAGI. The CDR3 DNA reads TGTGCCAGCAGTTATGGGGACAGAGGGGACACTGAAGCTTTCTTT. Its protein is CASSYGDRGDTEAFF.

As DNA, the CDR3 is TGTGCCAGCAGCCGGACTAGCGGGAGTACCGATGAGCAGTTCTTC. Amino acid sequence: CASSRTSGSTDEQFF. The V call is TRBV11-1, the J call TRBJ2-1; 13 nucleotides agree with TRBD2. The trim removed 5 bases at V and 8 bases at J, leaving 6 bases unmatched. Germline V gene sequence: CDR1 SGHAT, CDR2 FQDESV (reference sequence). The CDR3 spans 15 residues. Full variable domain (outside the CDR3, taken from reference TRBV11-1 and TRBJ2-1): EAEVAQSPRYKITEKSQAVAFWCDPISGHATLYWYRQILGQGPELLVQFQDESVVDDSQLPKDRFSAERLKGVDSTLKIQPAELGDSAMYLCASSRTSGSTDEQFFGPGTRLTVL.

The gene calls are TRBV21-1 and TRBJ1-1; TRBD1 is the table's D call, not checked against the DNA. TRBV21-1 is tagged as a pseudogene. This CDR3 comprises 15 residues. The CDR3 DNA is TGTGCCAGCAGCCCCCGGACAGGGATGAACACTGAAGCTTTCTTT. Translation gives CASSPRTGMNTEAFF.

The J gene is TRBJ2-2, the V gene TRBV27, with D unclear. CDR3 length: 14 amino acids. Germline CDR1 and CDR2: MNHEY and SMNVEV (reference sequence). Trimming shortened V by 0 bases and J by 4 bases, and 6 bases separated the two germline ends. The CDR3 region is CASSLSITTGELFF. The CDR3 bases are TGTGCCAGCAGTTTATCGATTACCACCGGGGAGCTGTTTTTT.

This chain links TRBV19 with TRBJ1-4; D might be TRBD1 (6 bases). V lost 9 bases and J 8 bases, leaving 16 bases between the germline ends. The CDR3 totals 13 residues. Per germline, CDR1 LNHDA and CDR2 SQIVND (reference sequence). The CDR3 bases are TGTGCCAGCGGGACATCTGGCTTGGAAAAACTGTTTTTT. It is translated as CASGTSGLEKLFF. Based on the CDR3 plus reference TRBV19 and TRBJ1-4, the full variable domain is DGGITQSPKYLFRKEGQNVTLSCEQNLNHDAMYWYRQDPGQGLRLIYYSQIVNDFQKGDIAEGYSVSREKKESFPLTVTSAQKNPTAFYLCASGTSGLEKLFFGSGTQLSVL.

CDR3 sequence: CASSDKGGGRVPYYGYTF. As DNA, the CDR3 is TGTGCCAGCAGTGACAAAGGGGGGGGTAGGGTACCCTACTATGGCTACACCTTC. V usage is TRBV6-4 and J usage is TRBJ1-2; the D gene is possibly TRBD1 (6 bases). This CDR3 is 18 amino acids long. Between the trimmed V and J ends, which lost 2 bases and 3 bases, there was a span of 22 bases. Germline CDR1 MRHNA, CDR2 SNTAGT.

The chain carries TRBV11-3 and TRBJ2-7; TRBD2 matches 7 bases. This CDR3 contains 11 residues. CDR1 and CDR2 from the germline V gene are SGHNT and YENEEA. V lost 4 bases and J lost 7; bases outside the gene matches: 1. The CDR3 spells CASSSLAEQYF. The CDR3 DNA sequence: TGTGCCAGCAGCTCACTAGCGGAGCAGTACTTC.

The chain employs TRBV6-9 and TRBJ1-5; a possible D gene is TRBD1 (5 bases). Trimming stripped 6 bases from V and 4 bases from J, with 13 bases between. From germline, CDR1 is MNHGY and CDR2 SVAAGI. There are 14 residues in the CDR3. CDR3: CASSRQGANQPQHF. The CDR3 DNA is TGTGCCAGCAGCCGTCAGGGAGCAAATCAGCCCCAGCATTTT.

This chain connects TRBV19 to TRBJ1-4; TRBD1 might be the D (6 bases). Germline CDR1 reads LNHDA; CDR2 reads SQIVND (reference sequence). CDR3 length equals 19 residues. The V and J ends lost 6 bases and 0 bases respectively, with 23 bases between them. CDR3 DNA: TGTGCCAGTAGCAAAACCGGACAGTCTTACTTCCCAACTAATGAAAAACTGTTTTTT. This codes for CASSKTGQSYFPTNEKLFF.

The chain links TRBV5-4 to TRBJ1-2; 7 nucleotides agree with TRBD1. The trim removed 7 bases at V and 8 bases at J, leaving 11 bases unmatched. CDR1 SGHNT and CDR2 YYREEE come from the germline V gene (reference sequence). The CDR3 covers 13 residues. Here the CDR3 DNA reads TGTGCCAGCCCCAGGGAGGGGGCTGAGGGCTACACCTTC. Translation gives CASPREGAEGYTF. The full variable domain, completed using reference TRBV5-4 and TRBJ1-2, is ETGVTQSPTHLIKTRGQQVTLRCSSQSGHNTVSWYQQALGQGPQFIFQYYREEENGRGNFPPRFSGLQFPNYSSELNVNALELDDSALYLCASPREGAEGYTFGSGTRLTVV.

CDR3 sequence reads: CASSQDGRETQYF. DNA of the CDR3: TGTGCCAGCAGCCAGGACGGCCGGGAGACCCAGTACTTC. The chain employs TRBV9 and TRBJ2-5; no clear D. CDR1 is SGDLS, CDR2 YYNGEE, per germline. V was clipped by 4 bases and J by 5 bases, with 12 bases between them. This CDR3 is built from 13 residues.

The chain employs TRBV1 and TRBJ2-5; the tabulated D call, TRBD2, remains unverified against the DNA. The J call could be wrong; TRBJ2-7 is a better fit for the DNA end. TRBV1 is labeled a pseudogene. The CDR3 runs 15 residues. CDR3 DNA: TGCACCAGCAGCCATGTCGTCCTAGCGGATTACGAGCAGTACTTC. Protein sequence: CTSSHVVLADYEQYF.

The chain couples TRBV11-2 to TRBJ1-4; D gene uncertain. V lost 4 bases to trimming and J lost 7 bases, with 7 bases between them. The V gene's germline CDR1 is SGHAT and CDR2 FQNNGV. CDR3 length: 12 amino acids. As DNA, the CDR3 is TGTGCCAGCAGCTCCGCAGGTGAAAAACTGTTTTTT. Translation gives CASSSAGEKLFF.

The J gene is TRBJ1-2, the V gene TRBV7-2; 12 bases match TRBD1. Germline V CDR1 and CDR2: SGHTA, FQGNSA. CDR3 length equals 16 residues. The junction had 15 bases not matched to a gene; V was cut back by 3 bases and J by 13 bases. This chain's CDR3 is CASSFAVYRDRGLLTF. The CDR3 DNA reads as TGTGCCAGCAGCTTTGCGGTTTACCGGGACAGGGGGCTTCTCACCTTC.

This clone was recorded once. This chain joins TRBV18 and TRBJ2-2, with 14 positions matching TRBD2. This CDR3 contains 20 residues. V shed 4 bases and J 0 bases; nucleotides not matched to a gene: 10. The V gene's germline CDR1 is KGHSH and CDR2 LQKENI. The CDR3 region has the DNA TGTGCCAGCTCACGACAACCGGGACTAGCGGGAGAGGCGAACACCGGGGAGCTGTTTTTT. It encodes CASSRQPGLAGEANTGELFF. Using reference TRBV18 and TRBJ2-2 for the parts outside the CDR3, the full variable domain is NAGVMQNPRHLVRRRGQEARLRCSPMKGHSHVYWYRQLPEEGLKFMVYLQKENIIDESGMPKERFSAEFPKEGPSILRIQQVVRGDSAAYFCASSRQPGLAGEANTGELFFGEGSRLTVL.

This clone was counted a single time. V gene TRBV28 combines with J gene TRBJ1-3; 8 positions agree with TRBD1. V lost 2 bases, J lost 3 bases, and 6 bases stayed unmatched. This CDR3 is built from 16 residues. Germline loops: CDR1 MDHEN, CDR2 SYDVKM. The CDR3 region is CASSLPRTGSGNTIYF. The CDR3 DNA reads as TGTGCCAGCAGTTTACCGAGGACAGGGAGTGGAAACACCATATATTTT.

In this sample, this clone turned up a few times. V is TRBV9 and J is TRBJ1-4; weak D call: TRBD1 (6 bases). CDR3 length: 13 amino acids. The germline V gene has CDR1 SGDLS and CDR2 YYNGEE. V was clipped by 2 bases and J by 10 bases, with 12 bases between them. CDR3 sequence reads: CASSVRDTGKLFF. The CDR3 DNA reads TGTGCCAGCAGCGTCCGGGACACCGGAAAACTGTTTTTT.

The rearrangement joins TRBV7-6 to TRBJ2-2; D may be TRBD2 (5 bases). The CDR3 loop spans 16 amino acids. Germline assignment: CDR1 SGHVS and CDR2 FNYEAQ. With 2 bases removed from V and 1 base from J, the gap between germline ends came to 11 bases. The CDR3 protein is CASSLFVRENTGELFF. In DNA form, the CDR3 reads TGTGCCAGCAGCTTATTCGTACGGGAGAACACCGGGGAGCTGTTTTTT. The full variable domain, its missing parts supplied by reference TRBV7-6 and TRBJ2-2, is GAGVSQSPRYKVTKRGQDVALRCDPISGHVSLYWYRQALGQGPEFLTYFNYEAQQDKSGLPNDRFSAERPEGSISTLTIQRTEQRDSAMYRCASSLFVRENTGELFFGEGSRLTVL.

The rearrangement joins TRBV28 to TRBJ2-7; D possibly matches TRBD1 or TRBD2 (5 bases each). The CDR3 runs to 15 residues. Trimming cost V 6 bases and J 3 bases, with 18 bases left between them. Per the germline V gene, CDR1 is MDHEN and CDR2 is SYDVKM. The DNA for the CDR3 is TGTGCCAGCAGGAACTTCCGGGACGGGAACTACGAGCAGTACTTC. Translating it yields CASRNFRDGNYEQYF.

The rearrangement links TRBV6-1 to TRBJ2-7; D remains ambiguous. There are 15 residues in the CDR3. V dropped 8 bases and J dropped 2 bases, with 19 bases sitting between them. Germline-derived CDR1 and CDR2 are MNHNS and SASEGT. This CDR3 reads CASVAWRSRPYEQYF. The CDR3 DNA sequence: TGTGCCAGCGTTGCCTGGCGGAGTAGGCCCTACGAGCAGTACTTC.

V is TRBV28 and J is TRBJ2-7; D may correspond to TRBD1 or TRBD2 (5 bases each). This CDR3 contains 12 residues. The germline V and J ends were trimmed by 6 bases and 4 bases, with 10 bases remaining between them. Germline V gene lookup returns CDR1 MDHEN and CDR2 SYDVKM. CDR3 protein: CASREDNYEQYF. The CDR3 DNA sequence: TGTGCCAGCAGGGAGGACAATTACGAGCAGTACTTC. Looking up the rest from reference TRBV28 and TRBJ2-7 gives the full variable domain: DVKVTQSSRYLVKRTGEKVFLECVQDMDHENMFWYRQDPGLGLRLIYFSYDVKMKEKGDIPEGYSVSREKKERFSLILESASTNQTSMYLCASREDNYEQYFGPGTRLTVT.